These 24 T cell receptor beta chains were all obtained from the same sample, sequenced in a study of beta chain features in type 1 diabetes listed by TCRdb under 2018. What the authors observed across the whole study: A moderate but significant shortening of TCRB CDR3 length was observed in type 1 diabetes patients in all four CD4+ subsets.

Library preparation employed the immunoSEQ multiplex PCR assay. The entire amount of isolated RNA was reverse transcribed using the High Capacity cDNA Reverse Transcription Kit, so the sequenced TCRB transcripts were expressed ones. As stored in TCRdb, this immuneACCESS dataset retains in-frame rearrangements with V and J assigned. A fraction of the clones does not appear; measured against another copy, unresolved V genes explain less than half of the discrepancy, and the remainder lacks a known reason. The sample table shows some 640,000 clones, and about 14% are seen once. The ten largest clones take up 0.03% to 0.04% of the sample. The antigens of these receptors remain unknown. Source material: naive CD4+ T cells from blood. The cell subset or site tag for this specimen amounts to: true naive CD4+ T cells. The receptors were gathered from a man in his late teens or twenties with type 1 diabetes.

The rearrangement joins TRBV18 to TRBJ2-5; a weak D match, TRBD1 (5 bases). Per germline, CDR1 KGHSH and CDR2 LQKENI. The V end was cut by 3 bases, the J end by 2 bases, with 13 bases between. The CDR3 is made up of 15 amino acids. The CDR3 DNA reads TGTGCCAGCTCACCCCGATCAGGGTCTCAAGAGACCCAGTACTTC. Translation gives CASSPRSGSQETQYF.

This clone was detected a few times. The V gene is TRBV19, the J gene TRBJ2-1, with 13 bases matching TRBD2. The CDR3 length is 14 residues. Germline V gene data show CDR1 as LNHDA and CDR2 as SQIVND (reference sequence). J lost 8 bases, V lost 9 bases, and 7 bases had no gene match. The CDR3 DNA is TGTGCCAGCCGGACTAGCGGGAGTAACCATGAGCAGTTCTTC. It translates to CASRTSGSNHEQFF.

V and J are TRBV5-4 and TRBJ2-1; TRBD2 matches at 9 bases. Trimming at V came to 0 bases and at J to 6 bases, leaving 4 bases not matched to a gene. The CDR3 covers 15 residues. In germline, CDR1 is SGHNT, CDR2 YYREEE (reference sequence). CDR3 protein: CASSLVAGVLNEQFF. The CDR3 region has the DNA TGTGCCAGCAGCTTGGTAGCGGGAGTCCTCAATGAGCAGTTCTTC. Full variable domain (rest looked up from reference TRBV5-4 and TRBJ2-1): ETGVTQSPTHLIKTRGQQVTLRCSSQSGHNTVSWYQQALGQGPQFIFQYYREEENGRGNFPPRFSGLQFPNYSSELNVNALELDDSALYLCASSLVAGVLNEQFFGPGTRLTVL.

V and J are TRBV6-5 and TRBJ1-2, with D unresolved. The germline V gene has CDR1 MNHEY and CDR2 SVGAGI. V shed 5 bases and J shed 8 bases, with 15 bases lying between them. The CDR3 length is 13 residues. In DNA form, the CDR3 reads TGTGCCAGCAGTCTACTGCCCCAAGCCGGCTACACCTTC. It specifies CASSLLPQAGYTF.

In its sample, this clone was seen a few times. This chain uses TRBV29-1 with TRBJ1-1, with TRBD1 as a possible D gene (6 bases). Deletions cut 6 bases from V and 0 bases from J, with 11 bases between. CDR3 length: 13 residues. The germline CDR1 and CDR2 sequences are SQVTM and ANQGSEA. For the CDR3, the DNA is TGCAGCGTCCAGGGGTTACTGAACACTGAAGCTTTCTTT. Residues: CSVQGLLNTEAFF. The entire variable domain, with the rest obtained from reference TRBV29-1 and TRBJ1-1, is as follows: SAVISQKPSRDICQRGTSLTIQCQVDSQVTMMFWYRQQPGQSLTLIATANQGSEATYESGFVIDKFPISRPNLTFSTLTVSNMSPEDSSIYLCSVQGLLNTEAFFGQGTRLTVV.

V and J are TRBV11-2 and TRBJ2-7, with D possibly TRBD1 on 5 matching bases. The germline CDR1 and CDR2 sequences are SGHAT and FQNNGV. Trimming removed 5 bases from V and 0 bases from J, with 17 bases in between. The CDR3 runs to 16 residues. Here the CDR3 reads CASSTPRQLSSYEQYF. CDR3 sequence (DNA): TGTGCCAGCAGCACACCCAGACAGTTGAGCTCCTACGAGCAGTACTTC. The entire variable domain, with the rest obtained from reference TRBV11-2 and TRBJ2-7, is as follows: EAGVAQSPRYKIIEKRQSVAFWCNPISGHATLYWYQQILGQGPKLLIQFQNNGVVDDSQLPKDRFSAERLKGVDSTLKIQPAKLEDSAVYLCASSTPRQLSSYEQYFGPGTRLTVT.

This clone was seen a few times. This rearrangement joins TRBV30 to TRBJ2-7, with TRBD2 as a possible D gene (5 bases). V was clipped by 4 bases and J by 1 base, with 11 bases between them. The CDR3 extends over 13 amino acids. CDR1 is GTSNPN, CDR2 SVGIG, per germline (reference sequence). CDR3 nucleotide sequence: TGTGCCTGGACGGACTTCCCTTCCTACGAGCAGTACTTC. This sequence encodes CAWTDFPSYEQYF.

V is TRBV15 and J is TRBJ2-7; the D gene is possibly TRBD1 (6 bases). V was clipped by 8 bases and J by 0 bases, with 17 bases between them. The germline V gene encodes CDR1 LNHNV and CDR2 YYDKDF (reference sequence). CDR3 size: 15 residues. CDR3 DNA sequence: TGTGCCACCTCAAGGCCGGGACAAAGCTCCTACGAGCAGTACTTC. This translates into CATSRPGQSSYEQYF.

This clone came up a few times. V and J are TRBV2 and TRBJ1-1; D is undetermined. CDR1 and CDR2 (germline): SNHLY, FYNNEI. The CDR3 length is 14 residues. Trimming left V 5 bases short and J 3 bases short, with 13 bases between. This chain's CDR3 is CASSNSEGYTEAFF. DNA for the CDR3: TGTGCCAGCAGTAATAGCGAAGGTTACACTGAAGCTTTCTTT.

This clone was observed a handful of times. The chain employs TRBV29-1 and TRBJ2-1, with D possibly matching TRBD1 (6 bases). From germline, CDR1 is SQVTM and CDR2 ANQGSEA. V was trimmed by 7 bases and J by 7 bases, leaving 29 bases between them. CDR3 length: 17 residues. The DNA of the CDR3 is TGCAGCGGGAACAGGGACCCGGCCCTCGGCGTAAAAAATGAGCAGTTCTTC. This translates into CSGNRDPALGVKNEQFF.

The rearrangement uses TRBV5-1 and TRBJ1-4; TRBD1 matches 9 bases. From germline, CDR1 is SGHRS and CDR2 YFSETQ. The CDR3 is 14 residues long. The V gene end was trimmed by 4 bases and the J gene end by 6 bases; junction bases not matched to a gene: 4. CDR3 DNA: TGCGCCAGCAGCGTGGGACAGGGCTATGAAAAACTGTTTTTT. It translates to CASSVGQGYEKLFF. The entire variable domain, with the rest obtained from reference TRBV5-1 and TRBJ1-4, is as follows: KAGVTQTPRYLIKTRGQQVTLSCSPISGHRSVSWYQQTPGQGLQFLFEYFSETQRNKGNFPGRFSGRQFSNSRSEMNVSTLELGDSALYLCASSVGQGYEKLFFGSGTQLSVL.

This clone was seen more than once but under ten times. The genes are TRBV4-1 and TRBJ2-2; D is ambiguous. The CDR3 runs 15 residues. Trimming cost V 5 bases and J 6 bases, with 16 bases left between them. Germline V gene lookup returns CDR1 MGHRA and CDR2 YSYEKL. CDR3 in amino acids: CASSAPISEAGELFF. As DNA, the CDR3 is TGCGCCAGCAGCGCACCGATAAGTGAAGCCGGGGAGCTGTTTTTT.

The chain is built from TRBV29-1 and TRBJ1-1; 8 nucleotides agree with TRBD1. Germline CDR1 and CDR2: SQVTM and ANQGSEA. This CDR3 comprises 13 residues. The V segment lost 8 bases and the J segment 0 bases; nucleotides outside the gene matches: 5. The DNA of the CDR3 is TGCAGCCTCGGACAGGGAATGAACACTGAAGCTTTCTTT. Translated, it gives CSLGQGMNTEAFF.

This clone has a handful of counts. This sample includes further DNA sequences coding for the same CDR3. This chain connects TRBV28 to TRBJ1-2, with D possibly matching TRBD1 (6 bases). Germline V lookup: CDR1 MDHEN, CDR2 SYDVKM. This CDR3 region has 13 residues. V was pared by 2 bases and J by 2 bases, with 6 bases between. Here the CDR3 reads CASSLTGNYGYTF. The DNA for the CDR3 is TGTGCCAGCAGTTTAACAGGGAACTATGGCTACACCTTC.

This chain connects TRBV30 to TRBJ1-1, with 12 bases aligning to TRBD1. V shed 0 bases, J shed 11 bases, and the junction held 13 bases outside the gene matches. The germline V gene encodes CDR1 GTSNPN and CDR2 SVGIG (reference sequence). The CDR3 loop spans 16 amino acids. CDR3 bases: TGTGCCTGGAGTGTTACCCCGGGGACAGGGGGCGCATGGGCTTTCTTT. The encoded protein is CAWSVTPGTGGAWAFF.

This clone came up a few times. The same CDR3 is also encoded by other DNA sequences in this sample. J is TRBJ2-5 and V is TRBV27, with D perhaps TRBD1 (5 bases). The CDR3 totals 12 residues. V gave up 2 bases and J gave up 4 bases, with 5 bases separating them. Germline CDR1 and CDR2: MNHEY and SMNVEV (reference sequence). The CDR3 coding sequence is TGTGCCAGCAGTTTAAGGGGAGAGACCCAGTACTTC. This gives the protein CASSLRGETQYF.

This clone has a handful of counts. The J gene is TRBJ2-1, the V gene TRBV7-2; no reliable D call. The CDR3 extends over 11 amino acids. V was shortened by 0 bases and J by 12 bases, with 6 bases between the two germline ends. Germline CDR1 is SGHTA and CDR2 is FQGNSA. CDR3 in amino acids: CASSLAWGQFF. The CDR3 DNA follows: TGTGCCAGCAGCTTAGCCTGGGGGCAGTTCTTC.

The chain joins TRBV27 to TRBJ1-6; no definite D call. V lost 2 bases and J 13 bases, leaving 15 bases between the germline ends. CDR1 and CDR2 (germline): MNHEY, SMNVEV (reference sequence). The CDR3 has 14 amino acids. Here the CDR3 DNA reads TGTGCCAGCAGTTTACTAGGGTTGCTGTCGCCCCTCCACTTT. It encodes CASSLLGLLSPLHF.

This clone was seen a few times. V gene TRBV7-2 combines with J gene TRBJ2-4; 7 bases agree with TRBD1. The CDR3 has 15 amino acids. The junction had 14 bases not matched to a gene; V was cut back by 5 bases and J by 10 bases. The germline V gene encodes CDR1 SGHTA and CDR2 FQGNSA. CDR3 amino acids: CASSPLDRDVGIQYF. The DNA of the CDR3 is TGTGCCAGCAGCCCCCTCGACAGGGACGTTGGTATTCAGTACTTC.

This clone was counted between two and nine times. The gene calls are TRBV29-1 and TRBJ2-1, with TRBD1 matching over 7 bases. The V gene end was trimmed by 7 bases and the J gene end by 7 bases; junction bases not matched to a gene: 13. This CDR3 spans 14 amino acids. CDR1 and CDR2 (germline): SQVTM, ANQGSEA. DNA for the CDR3: TGCAGCGCCGGCCAGGGACAGTCGGAGAATGAGCAGTTCTTC. Protein: CSAGQGQSENEQFF.

The chain is built from TRBV18 and TRBJ1-6; TRBD1 matches 7 bases. Germline lookup yields CDR1 KGHSH and CDR2 LQKENI. The CDR3 runs 14 residues. J was trimmed by 11 bases and V by 2 bases; bases with no gene match: 6. DNA for the CDR3: TGTGCCAGCTCACCAGACAGGGCCCTTACACCCCTCCACTTT. Its protein product is CASSPDRALTPLHF.

This clone was picked up a small number of times. The chain combines TRBV7-2 with TRBJ2-3, with D possibly matching TRBD2 (7 bases). CDR1 SGHTA and CDR2 FQGNSA come from the germline V gene. Between the trimmed V and J ends, which lost 4 bases and 2 bases, there was a span of 19 bases. This CDR3 has 17 residues. CDR3 nucleotides: TGTGCCAGCAGCTGGCCCCGGAGGGGGGGGAACACAGATACGCAGTATTTT. It encodes CASSWPRRGGNTDTQYF.

With respect to this clone: Other DNA sequences in the sample encode the same CDR3. This chain connects TRBV4-1 to TRBJ1-1; D gene uncertain. Germline V gives CDR1 MGHRA, CDR2 YSYEKL. The CDR3 extends over 13 amino acids. Trimming cost V 0 bases and J 5 bases, with 7 bases left between them. CDR3 in amino acids: CASSQDRGTEAFF. DNA of the CDR3: TGCGCCAGCAGCCAAGATCGAGGGACTGAAGCTTTCTTT.

CDR3 DNA sequence: TGTGCCAGTACTCCCGCCGACAGGAGGGGGGATACGCAGTATTTT. The encoded protein is CASTPADRRGDTQYF. The V and J genes are TRBV19 and TRBJ2-3; perhaps D is TRBD1 or TRBD2 (6 bases each). The CDR3 spans 15 residues. Germline assignment: CDR1 LNHDA and CDR2 SQIVND (reference sequence). V lost 7 bases, J lost 6 bases, and 20 bases lay in between.